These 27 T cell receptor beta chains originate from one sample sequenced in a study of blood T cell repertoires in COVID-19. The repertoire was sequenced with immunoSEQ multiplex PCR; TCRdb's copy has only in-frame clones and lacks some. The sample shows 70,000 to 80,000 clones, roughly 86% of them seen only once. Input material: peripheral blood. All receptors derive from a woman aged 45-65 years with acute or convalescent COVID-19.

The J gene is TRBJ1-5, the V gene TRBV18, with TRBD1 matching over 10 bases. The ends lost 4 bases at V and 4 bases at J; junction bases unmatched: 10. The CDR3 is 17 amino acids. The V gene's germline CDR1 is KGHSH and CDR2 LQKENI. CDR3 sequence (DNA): TGTGCCAGCTCACGGGACAGGGGCTCTGTCCAGAATCAGCCCCAGCATTTT. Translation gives CASSRDRGSVQNQPQHF. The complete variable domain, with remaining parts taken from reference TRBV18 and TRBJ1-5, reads NAGVMQNPRHLVRRRGQEARLRCSPMKGHSHVYWYRQLPEEGLKFMVYLQKENIIDESGMPKERFSAEFPKEGPSILRIQQVVRGDSAAYFCASSRDRGSVQNQPQHFGDGTRLSIL.

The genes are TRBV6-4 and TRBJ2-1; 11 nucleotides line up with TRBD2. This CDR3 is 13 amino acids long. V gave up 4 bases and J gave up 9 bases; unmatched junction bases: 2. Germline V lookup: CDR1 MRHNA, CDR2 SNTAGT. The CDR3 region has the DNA TGTGCCAGCAGTGGCCTAGCGGGGGGTGAGCAGTTCTTC. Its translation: CASSGLAGGEQFF.

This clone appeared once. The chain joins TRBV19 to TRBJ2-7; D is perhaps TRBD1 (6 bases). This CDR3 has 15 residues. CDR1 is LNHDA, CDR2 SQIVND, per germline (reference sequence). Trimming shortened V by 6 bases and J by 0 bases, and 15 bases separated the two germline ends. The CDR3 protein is CASRFMTTGSYEQYF. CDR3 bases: TGTGCCAGTAGGTTCATGACGACAGGCTCCTACGAGCAGTACTTC.

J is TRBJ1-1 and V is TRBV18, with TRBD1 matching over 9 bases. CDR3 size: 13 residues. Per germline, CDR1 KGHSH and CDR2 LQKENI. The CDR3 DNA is TGTGTGGGGACAGGGATAATGAACACTGAAGCTTTCTTT. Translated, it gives CVGTGIMNTEAFF. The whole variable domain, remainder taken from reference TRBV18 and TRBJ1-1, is NAGVMQNPRHLVRRRGQEARLRCSPMKGHSHVYWYRQLPEEGLKFMVYLQKENIIDESGMPKERFSAEFPKEGPSILRIQQVVRGDSAAYFCVGTGIMNTEAFFGQGTRLTVV.

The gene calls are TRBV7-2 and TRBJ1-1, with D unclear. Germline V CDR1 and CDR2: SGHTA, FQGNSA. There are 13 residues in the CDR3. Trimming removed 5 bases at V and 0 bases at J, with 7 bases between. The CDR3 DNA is TGTGCCAGCAGCCCCCCGGTGAACACTGAAGCTTTCTTT. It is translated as CASSPPVNTEAFF. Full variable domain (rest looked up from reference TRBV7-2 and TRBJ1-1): GAGVSQSPSNKVTEKGKDVELRCDPISGHTALYWYRQSLGQGLEFLIYFQGNSAPDKSGLPSDRFSAERTGGSVSTLTIQRTQQEDSAVYLCASSPPVNTEAFFGQGTRLTVV.

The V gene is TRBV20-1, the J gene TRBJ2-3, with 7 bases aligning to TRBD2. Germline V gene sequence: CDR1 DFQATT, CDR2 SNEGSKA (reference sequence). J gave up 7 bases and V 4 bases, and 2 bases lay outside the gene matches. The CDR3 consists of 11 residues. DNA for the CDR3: TGCAGTGCTACACTAGCGAATACGCAGTATTTT. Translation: CSATLANTQYF.

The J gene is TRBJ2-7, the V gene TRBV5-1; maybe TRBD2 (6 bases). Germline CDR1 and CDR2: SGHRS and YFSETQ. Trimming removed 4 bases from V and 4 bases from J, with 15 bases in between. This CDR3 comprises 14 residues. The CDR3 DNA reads TGCGCCAGCAGCCTTGACCCGGCGGGGTACGAGCAGTACTTC. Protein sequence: CASSLDPAGYEQYF.

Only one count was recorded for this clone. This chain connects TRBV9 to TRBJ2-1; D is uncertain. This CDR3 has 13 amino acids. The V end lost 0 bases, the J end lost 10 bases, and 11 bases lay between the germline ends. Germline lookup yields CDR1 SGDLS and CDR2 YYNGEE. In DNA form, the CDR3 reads TGTGCCAGCAGCGTAGTGACGGGTGGGGAGCAGTTCTTC. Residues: CASSVVTGGEQFF. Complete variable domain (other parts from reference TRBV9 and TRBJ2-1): DSGVTQTPKHLITATGQRVTLRCSPRSGDLSVYWYQQSLDQGLQFLIQYYNGEERAKGNILERFSAQQFPDLHSELNLSSLELGDSALYFCASSVVTGGEQFFGPGTRLTVL.

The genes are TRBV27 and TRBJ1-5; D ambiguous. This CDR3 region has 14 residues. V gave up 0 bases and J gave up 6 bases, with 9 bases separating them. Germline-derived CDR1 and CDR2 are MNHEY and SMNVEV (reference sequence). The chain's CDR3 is CASSLSEGTQPQHF. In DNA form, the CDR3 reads TGTGCCAGCAGTTTATCGGAGGGTACTCAGCCCCAGCATTTT.

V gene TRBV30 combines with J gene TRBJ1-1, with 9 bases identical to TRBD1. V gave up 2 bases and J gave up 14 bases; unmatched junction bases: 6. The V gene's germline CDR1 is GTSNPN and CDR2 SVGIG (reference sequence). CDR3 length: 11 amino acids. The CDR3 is CAWSRGQGQFF. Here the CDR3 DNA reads TGTGCCTGGAGTAGAGGACAGGGGCAGTTCTTT.

The DNA of the CDR3 is TGTGCCAGCAGCTTGGGGGGGACAGGCCCCTCTGGAAACACCATATATTTT. This gives the protein CASSLGGTGPSGNTIYF. This chain uses TRBV7-2 with TRBJ1-3; 8 bases are shared with TRBD1. This CDR3 comprises 17 residues. The junction had 7 bases not matched to a gene; V was cut back by 3 bases and J by 0 bases. Germline V CDR1 and CDR2: SGHTA, FQGNSA.

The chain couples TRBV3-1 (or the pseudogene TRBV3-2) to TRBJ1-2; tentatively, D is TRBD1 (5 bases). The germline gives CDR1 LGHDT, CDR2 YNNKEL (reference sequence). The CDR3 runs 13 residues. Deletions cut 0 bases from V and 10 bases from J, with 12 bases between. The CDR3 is CASSQDRVGVYTF. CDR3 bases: TGTGCCAGCAGCCAAGACAGGGTTGGTGTCTACACCTTC.

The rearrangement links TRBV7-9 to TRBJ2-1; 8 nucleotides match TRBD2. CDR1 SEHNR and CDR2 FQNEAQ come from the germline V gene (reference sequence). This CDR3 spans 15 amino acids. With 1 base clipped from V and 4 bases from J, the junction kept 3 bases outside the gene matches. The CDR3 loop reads CASSLGRGVYNEQFF. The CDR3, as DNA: TGTGCCAGCAGCTTAGGGCGGGGGGTTTACAATGAGCAGTTCTTC.

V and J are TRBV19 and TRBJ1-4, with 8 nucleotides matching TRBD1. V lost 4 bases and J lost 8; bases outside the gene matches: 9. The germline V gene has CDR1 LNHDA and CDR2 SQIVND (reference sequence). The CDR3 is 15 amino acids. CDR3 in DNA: TGTGCCAGTAGTACCGGACAGGGTCTGAGGGAAAAACTGTTTTTT. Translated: CASSTGQGLREKLFF.

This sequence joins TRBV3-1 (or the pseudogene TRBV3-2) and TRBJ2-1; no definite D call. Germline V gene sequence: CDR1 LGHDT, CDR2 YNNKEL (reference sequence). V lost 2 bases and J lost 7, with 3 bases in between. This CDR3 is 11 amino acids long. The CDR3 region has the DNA TGTGCCAGCAGCCAACAGAATGAGCAGTTCTTC. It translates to CASSQQNEQFF.

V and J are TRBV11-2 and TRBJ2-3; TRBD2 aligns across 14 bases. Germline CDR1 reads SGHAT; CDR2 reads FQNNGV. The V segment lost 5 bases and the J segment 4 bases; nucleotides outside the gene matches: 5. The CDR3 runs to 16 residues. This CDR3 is CASSGLAGGAADTQYF. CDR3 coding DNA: TGTGCCAGCAGCGGACTAGCGGGGGGCGCCGCAGATACGCAGTATTTT.

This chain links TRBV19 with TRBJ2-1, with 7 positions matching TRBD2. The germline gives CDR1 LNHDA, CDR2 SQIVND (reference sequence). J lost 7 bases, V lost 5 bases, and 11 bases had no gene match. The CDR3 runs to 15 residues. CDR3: CASSVIWTRDNEQFF. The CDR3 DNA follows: TGTGCCAGTAGTGTAATTTGGACTAGAGATAATGAGCAGTTCTTC.

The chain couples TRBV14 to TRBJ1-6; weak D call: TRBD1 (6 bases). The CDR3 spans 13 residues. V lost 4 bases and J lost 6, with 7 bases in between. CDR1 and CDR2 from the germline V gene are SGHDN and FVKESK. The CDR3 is CASSRQVNSPLHF. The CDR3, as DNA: TGTGCCAGCAGCCGACAGGTTAATTCACCCCTCCACTTT. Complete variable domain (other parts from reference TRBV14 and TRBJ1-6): EAGVTQFPSHSVIEKGQTVTLRCDPISGHDNLYWYRRVMGKEIKFLLHFVKESKQDESGMPNNRFLAERTGGTYSTLKVQPAELEDSGVYFCASSRQVNSPLHFGNGTRLTVT.

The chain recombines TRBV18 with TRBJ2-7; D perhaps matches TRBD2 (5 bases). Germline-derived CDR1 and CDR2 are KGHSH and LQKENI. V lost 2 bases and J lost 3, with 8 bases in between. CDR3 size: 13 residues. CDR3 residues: CASSPGERYEQYF. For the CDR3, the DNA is TGTGCCAGCTCACCAGGGGAGCGCTACGAGCAGTACTTC.

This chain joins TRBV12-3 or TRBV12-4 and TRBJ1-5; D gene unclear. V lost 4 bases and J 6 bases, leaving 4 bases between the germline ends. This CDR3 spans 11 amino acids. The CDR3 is CASSSGQPQHF. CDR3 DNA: TGTGCCAGCAGTTCAGGTCAGCCCCAGCATTTT.

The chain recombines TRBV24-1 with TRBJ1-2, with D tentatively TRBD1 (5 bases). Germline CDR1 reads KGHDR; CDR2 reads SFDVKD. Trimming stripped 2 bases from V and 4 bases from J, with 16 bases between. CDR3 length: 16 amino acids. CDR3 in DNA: TGTGCCACCAGTGATTCTGACAGCGTTACTTTCTATGGCTACACCTTC. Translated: CATSDSDSVTFYGYTF.

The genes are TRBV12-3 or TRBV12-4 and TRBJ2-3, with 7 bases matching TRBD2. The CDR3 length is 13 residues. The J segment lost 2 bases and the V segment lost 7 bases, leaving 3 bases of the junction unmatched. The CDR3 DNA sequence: TGTGCCAGCAACCTAGCGGCCACAGATACGCAGTATTTT. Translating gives CASNLAATDTQYF.

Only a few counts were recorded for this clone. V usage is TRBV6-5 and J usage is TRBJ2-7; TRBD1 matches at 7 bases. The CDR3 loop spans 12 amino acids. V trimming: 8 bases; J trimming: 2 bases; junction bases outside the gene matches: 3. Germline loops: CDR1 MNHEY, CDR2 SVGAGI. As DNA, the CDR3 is TGTGCCAGCCGAGGGGGCCCCTACGAGCAGTACTTC. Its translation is CASRGGPYEQYF.

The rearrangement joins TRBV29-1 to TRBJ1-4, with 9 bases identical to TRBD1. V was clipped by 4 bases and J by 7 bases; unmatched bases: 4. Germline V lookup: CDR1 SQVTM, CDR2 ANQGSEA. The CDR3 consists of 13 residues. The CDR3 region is CSVGRQGGEKLFF. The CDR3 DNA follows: TGCAGCGTTGGAAGACAGGGGGGTGAAAAACTGTTTTTT. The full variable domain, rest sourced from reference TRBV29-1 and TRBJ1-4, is SAVISQKPSRDICQRGTSLTIQCQVDSQVTMMFWYRQQPGQSLTLIATANQGSEATYESGFVIDKFPISRPNLTFSTLTVSNMSPEDSSIYLCSVGRQGGEKLFFGSGTQLSVL.

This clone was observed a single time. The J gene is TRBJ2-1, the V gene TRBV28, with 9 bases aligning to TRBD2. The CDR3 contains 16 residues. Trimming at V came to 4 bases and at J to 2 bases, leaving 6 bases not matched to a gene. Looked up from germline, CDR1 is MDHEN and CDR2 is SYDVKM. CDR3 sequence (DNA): TGTGCCAGCAGTTACGCCGGGACTAGCCCCTACAATGAGCAGTTCTTC. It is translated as CASSYAGTSPYNEQFF. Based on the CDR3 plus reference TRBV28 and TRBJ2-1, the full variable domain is DVKVTQSSRYLVKRTGEKVFLECVQDMDHENMFWYRQDPGLGLRLIYFSYDVKMKEKGDIPEGYSVSREKKERFSLILESASTNQTSMYLCASSYAGTSPYNEQFFGPGTRLTVL.

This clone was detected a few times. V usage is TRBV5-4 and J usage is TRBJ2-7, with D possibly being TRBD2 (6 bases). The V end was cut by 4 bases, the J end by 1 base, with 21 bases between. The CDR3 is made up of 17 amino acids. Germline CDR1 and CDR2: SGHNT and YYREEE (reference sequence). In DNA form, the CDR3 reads TGTGCCAGCAGCGCCGGCGTAAACGTAGGACTATCCTACGAGCAGTACTTC. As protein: CASSAGVNVGLSYEQYF.

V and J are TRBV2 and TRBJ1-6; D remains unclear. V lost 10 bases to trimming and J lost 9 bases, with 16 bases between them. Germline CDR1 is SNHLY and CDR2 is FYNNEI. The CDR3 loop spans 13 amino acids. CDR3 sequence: CATAAGRSSPLHF. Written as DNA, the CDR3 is TGTGCCACAGCCGCGGGGAGGAGTTCACCCCTCCACTTT.